This T cell receptor (beta chain) was identified during a study of blood T cell repertoires in COVID-19 (TCRdb year 2020). Background on the whole study: Samples covering the acute and convalescent phases of COVID-19 were provided by collaborators in the United States, Italy and Spain. The prospective study material was composed of cDNA or gDNA derived from T cells, B-cell-depleted T cells, or PBMCs. Deeply sampled blood TCRbeta repertoires from subjects exposed to, actively infected with, or recovered from COVID-19 were included in the dataset. The repertoires were released in a freely available public database intended as a resource for research on the immune response to SARS-CoV-2. The samples were drawn from two sources: the first 160 participants of the ongoing ImmuneRACE study, and over 1,000 subjects contributed by 6 global collaborators. The sample metadata nearly always contained a de-identified subject ID, COVID-19 status, age in years and sex. Where available, HLA class I and class II types were taken from metadata supplied by the sample provider and were not determined by assay-based typing.

Regarding this clone: Its antigen remains unidentified. No base qualities exist here, and no much larger clone lies one base off it.

The collaborating institutions used their own protocols to collect whole blood in K2EDTA tubes. For TCRbeta analysis, collaborators shipped samples in one of three forms: frozen whole blood, isolated PBMCs, or DNA extracted from either of those sample types. General study outcomes and caveats: The amount of clinical and demographic metadata varied by source and participant and was provided uncurated.

The immunoSEQ Assay, a bias-controlled multiplex PCR, was used to amplify TCRbeta CDR3 regions from genomic DNA. Processing in the source paper ran as follows. Within the assay, amplification of reference gene primers was used to estimate how many nucleated cells each sample contained. To quantify the absolute abundance of each unique TCRbeta CDR3 rearrangement, sequence reads were collapsed and filtered. For each sample, productive Simpson clonality was calculated by taking the square root of Simpson's diversity index across productive rearrangements. TCRdb limited this immuneACCESS table to in-frame rearrangements with V and J called. A share of clones is missing; checked studies link under half to unresolved V genes, and the rest is unexplained. Clone size and the V and J calls come from that table; the DNA yielded D and trimming. The sample table holds about 130,000 clones, of which roughly 90% were seen once. The leading ten clones occupy about 2.9% of the sample.

Inclusive of the bounding cysteine and phenylalanine, the CDR3 is 12 residues long. Here the CDR3 DNA is all that survives: 36 bases in frame from base 1. Trimming costs V 8 bases and J 7 bases, and their ends lie 12 bases apart. The germline V gene yields MDHEN for CDR1 and SYDVKM for CDR2. Recombination linked TRBV28 to TRBJ2-1; the D gene cannot be named for sure. The TCR originated in a man aged 60 to 69 with active or convalescent COVID-19. Sequenced sample: peripheral blood. The encoded CDR3 is CASSYLGNEQFF. The DNA reads TGTGCCAGCTCGTATCTAGGAAATGAGCAGTTCTTC.